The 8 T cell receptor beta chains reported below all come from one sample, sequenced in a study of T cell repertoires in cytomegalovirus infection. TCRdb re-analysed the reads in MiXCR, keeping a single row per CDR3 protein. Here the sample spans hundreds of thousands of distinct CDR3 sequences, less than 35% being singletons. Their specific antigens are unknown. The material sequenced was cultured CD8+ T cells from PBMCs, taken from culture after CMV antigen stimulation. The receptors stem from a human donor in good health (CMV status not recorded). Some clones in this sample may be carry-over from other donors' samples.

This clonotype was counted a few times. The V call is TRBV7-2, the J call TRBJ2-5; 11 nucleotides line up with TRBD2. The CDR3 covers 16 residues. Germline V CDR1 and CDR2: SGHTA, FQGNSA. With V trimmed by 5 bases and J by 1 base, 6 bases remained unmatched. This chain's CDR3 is CASSKGTSGFQETQYF. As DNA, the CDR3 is TGTGCCAGCAGCAAAGGGACTAGCGGTTTCCAAGAGACCCAGTACTTC.

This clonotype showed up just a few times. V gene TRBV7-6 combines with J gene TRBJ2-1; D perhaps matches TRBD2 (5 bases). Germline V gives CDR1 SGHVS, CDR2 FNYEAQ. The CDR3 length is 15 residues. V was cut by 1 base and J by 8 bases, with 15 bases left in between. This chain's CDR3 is CASSLEGSGWDEQFF. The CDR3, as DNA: TGTGCCAGCAGCTTAGAGGGAAGCGGTTGGGATGAGCAGTTCTTC.

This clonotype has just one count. In nucleotides, the CDR3 is TGTGCCAGCAGGATGGCAGGGTCGGACACTGAAGCTTTCTTT. Protein: CASRMAGSDTEAFF. The V call is TRBV7-6, the J call TRBJ1-1; maybe TRBD1 (5 bases). The germline V gene has CDR1 SGHVS and CDR2 FNYEAQ. The CDR3 runs 14 residues. The V end was cut by 6 bases, the J end by 3 bases, with 14 bases between.

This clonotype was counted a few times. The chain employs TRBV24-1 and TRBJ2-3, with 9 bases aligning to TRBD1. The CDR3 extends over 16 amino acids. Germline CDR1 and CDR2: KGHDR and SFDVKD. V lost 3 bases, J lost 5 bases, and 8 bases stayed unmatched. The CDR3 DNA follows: TGTGCCACCAGTGATCTCGGGACAGGGCTTGTAGATACGCAGTATTTT. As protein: CATSDLGTGLVDTQYF.

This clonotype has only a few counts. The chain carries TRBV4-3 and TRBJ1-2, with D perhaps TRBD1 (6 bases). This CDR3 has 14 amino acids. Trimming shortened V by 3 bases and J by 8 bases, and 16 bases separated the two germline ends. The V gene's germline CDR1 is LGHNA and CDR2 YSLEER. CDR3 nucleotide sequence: TGCGCCAGCAGCCAGCGAGGGGGAGGGAGAGGCTACACCTTC. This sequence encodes CASSQRGGGRGYTF.

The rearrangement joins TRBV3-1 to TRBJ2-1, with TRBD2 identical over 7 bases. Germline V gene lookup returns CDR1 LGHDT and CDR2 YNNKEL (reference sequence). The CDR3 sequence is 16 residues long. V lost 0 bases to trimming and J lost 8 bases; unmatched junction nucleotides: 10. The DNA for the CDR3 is TGTGCCAGCAGCCAAGAATACTTTAGGGGAGGGGATGAGCAGTTCTTC. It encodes CASSQEYFRGGDEQFF.

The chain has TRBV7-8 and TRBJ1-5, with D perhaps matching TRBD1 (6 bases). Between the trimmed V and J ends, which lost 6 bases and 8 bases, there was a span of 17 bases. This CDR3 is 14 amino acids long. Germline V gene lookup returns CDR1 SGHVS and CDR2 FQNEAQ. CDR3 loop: CASSKTGNLEPQHF. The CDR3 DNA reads TGTGCCAGCAGTAAAACAGGGAATTTAGAGCCCCAGCATTTT.

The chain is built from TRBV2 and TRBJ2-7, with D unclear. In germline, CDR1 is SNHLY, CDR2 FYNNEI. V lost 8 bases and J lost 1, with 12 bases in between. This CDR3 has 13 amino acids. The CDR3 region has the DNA TGTGCCAGCTCCCCCAACACATCCTACGAGCAGTACTTC. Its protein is CASSPNTSYEQYF.